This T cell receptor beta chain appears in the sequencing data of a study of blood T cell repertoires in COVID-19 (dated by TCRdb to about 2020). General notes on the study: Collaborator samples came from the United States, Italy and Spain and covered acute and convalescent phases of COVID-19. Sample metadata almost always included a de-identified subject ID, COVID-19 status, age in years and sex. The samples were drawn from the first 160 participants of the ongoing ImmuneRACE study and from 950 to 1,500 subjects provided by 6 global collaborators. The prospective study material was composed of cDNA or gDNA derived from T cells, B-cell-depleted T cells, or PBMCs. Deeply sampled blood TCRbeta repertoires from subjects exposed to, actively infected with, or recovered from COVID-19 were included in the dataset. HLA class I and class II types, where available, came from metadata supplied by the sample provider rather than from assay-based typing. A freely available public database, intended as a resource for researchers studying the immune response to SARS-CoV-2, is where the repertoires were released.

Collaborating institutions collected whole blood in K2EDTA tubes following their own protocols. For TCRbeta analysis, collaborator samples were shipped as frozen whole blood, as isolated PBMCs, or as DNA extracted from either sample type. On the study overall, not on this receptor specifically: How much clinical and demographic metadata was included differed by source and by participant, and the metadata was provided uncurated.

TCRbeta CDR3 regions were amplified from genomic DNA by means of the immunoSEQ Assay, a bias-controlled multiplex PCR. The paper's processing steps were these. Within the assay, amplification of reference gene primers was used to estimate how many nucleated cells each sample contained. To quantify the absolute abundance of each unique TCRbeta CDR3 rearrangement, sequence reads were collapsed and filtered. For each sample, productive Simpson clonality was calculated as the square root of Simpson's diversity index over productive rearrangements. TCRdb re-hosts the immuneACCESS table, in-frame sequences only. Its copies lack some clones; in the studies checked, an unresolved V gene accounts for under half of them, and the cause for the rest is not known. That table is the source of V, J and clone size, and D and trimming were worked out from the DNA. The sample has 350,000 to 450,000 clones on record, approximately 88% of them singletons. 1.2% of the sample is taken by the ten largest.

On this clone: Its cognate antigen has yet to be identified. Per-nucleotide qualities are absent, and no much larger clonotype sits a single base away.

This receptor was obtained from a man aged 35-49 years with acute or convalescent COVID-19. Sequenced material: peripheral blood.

For the CDR3, the sequence is CASSQVYSGGKETQYF. The DNA sequence is given as TGTGCCAGCAGCCAAGTTTACAGCGGGGGGAAAGAGACCCAGTACTTC. The rearrangement combines TRBV4-2 with TRBJ2-5; TRBD2 aligns with 9 central bases. V and J are trimmed by 1 base and 3 bases, and the gene matches miss 6 bases of the junction. The germline V gene yields LGHNA for CDR1 and YNFKEQ for CDR2. Reading from cysteine to phenylalanine, the CDR3 counts 16 amino acids. The CDR3 DNA has 48 bases and is translated from base 1.